One T cell receptor beta chain is described in this entry. What this receptor recognizes is not known. No per-base quality is available; no much larger clone lies one base away. Unmatched junction bases come to 6, with V trimmed by 4 bases and J by 4 bases. The cysteine opens and the phenylalanine closes a CDR3 of 15 amino acids. Only the CDR3 DNA stays, 45 bases, in frame from base 1. The CDR3 regions of human TCRbeta chains were analyzed by immunosequencing. In the source study's methods: TCRs in the repertoires were compared against a reference library of SARS-CoV-2-specific TCRs that had been generated with the MIRA antigen-specificity platform. Breadth meant the fraction of unique TCRs that were SARS-CoV-2-associated, whereas depth meant the fraction of total T cells that were SARS-CoV-2-associated. Each spike-specific TCR was assigned to its reactive spike region and to a CD4 or CD8 class using the MIRA data. Log10-transformed breadth and depth values were compared by one-way ANOVA with Sidak's multiple comparisons tests. What TCRdb holds here is the immuneACCESS table cut down to in-frame rearrangements. Part of the clones is not present; checked against another copy, under half of the missing clones reflect an unresolved V gene, and the others are unexplained. That table is the source of V, J and clone size, and D and trimming were worked out from the DNA. This sample is represented by about 78,000 clones; nearly 90% of them were singletons. The ten largest make up roughly 5.1% of the sample.

The entry originates in a study of T cell responses to AZD1222 COVID-19 vaccine (dated by TCRdb to the early 2020s). Broadly, across the study: A total of 230 to 250 trial participants underwent TCR sequencing, of whom 200 to 220 had received two doses of AZD1222 and some 25 had received two doses of the MenACWY control vaccine. Trial participants were enrolled into age subgroups of 18-55, 56-69 and 70-plus years, which contained around 150, 28 and 57 TCR-sequenced participants, respectively. Overall results and qualifications from the work: Only five to seven AZD1222 recipients were SARS-CoV-2 seropositive at baseline, limiting conclusions about previously exposed vaccinees. Participants were mostly white British, with more females than males. The authors suggested clonal diversity may have been underestimated. Because no day 14 peak-response samples were available, the repertoires could be characterized only after the peak T cell response. The vaccine-associated CD4 TCRs covered the entire spike protein, and the dominant responses fell in regions 160-218 and 743-854. In the small 56-69-year group, the increase in depth fell short of significance, most likely because of low power. After two AZD1222 doses, spike-specific TCR breadth and depth were significantly higher than at day 0 and than in MenACWY recipients. Nearly half of unique spike-specific TCRs reportedly recognized epitopes outside regions mutated in the B.1.351 and B.1.1.7 variants.

The time point label for this specimen denotes: baseline before first vaccination. The sample's treatment or condition, from its label and the paper: meningococcal conjugate vaccine given as trial control. The vaccinee samples were drawn from two UK trials, COV001 and COV002, one of which was a single-blind randomized controlled phase 2/3 trial testing AZD1222 (ChAdOx1 nCoV-19) in healthy adults. For TCRbeta chain sequencing, PBMC samples from trial participants were taken at day 0 and at day 28 after the second dose. This specimen was peripheral blood, taken on day 0 of MenACWY control vaccination. The sequence was collected from an adult in good health. The V gene is TRBV23-1 and the J gene is TRBJ2-2, with 7 junctional bases fitting TRBD1. TRBV23-1 is known as an ORF, though its function is uncertain. The bases read TGCGCCAGCAGTCCTGAGGGGGCAAGCACCGGGGAGCTGTTTTTT. This encodes CASSPEGASTGELFF.